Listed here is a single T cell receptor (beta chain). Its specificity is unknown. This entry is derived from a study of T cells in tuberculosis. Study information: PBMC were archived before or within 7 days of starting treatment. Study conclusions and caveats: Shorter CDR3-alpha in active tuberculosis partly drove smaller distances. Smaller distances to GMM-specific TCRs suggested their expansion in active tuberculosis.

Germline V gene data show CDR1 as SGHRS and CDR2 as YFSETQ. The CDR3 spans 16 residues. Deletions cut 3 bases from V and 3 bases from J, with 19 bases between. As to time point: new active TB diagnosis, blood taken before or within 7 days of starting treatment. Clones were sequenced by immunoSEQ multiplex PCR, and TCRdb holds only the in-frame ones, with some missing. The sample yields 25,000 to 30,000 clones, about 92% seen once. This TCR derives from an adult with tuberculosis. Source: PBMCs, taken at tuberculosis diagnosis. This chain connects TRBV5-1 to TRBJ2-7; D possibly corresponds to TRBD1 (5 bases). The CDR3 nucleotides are TGCGCCAGCAGCTGCTACTTTTATGGACACAGCTACGAGCAGTACTTC. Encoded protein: CASSCYFYGHSYEQYF.